Detailed here is one T cell receptor (beta chain). The target antigen is unknown. This sample was taken from a study of chemoradiotherapy in HPV16-positive cancers. Study background: Candidate HPV-specific T-cell clones and common TCR motifs came from functional assays in a couple of HPV16-positive patients. Points from the study as a whole: Candidate HPV-specific clones and E7-related TCR motifs grew in tumor during treatment. The functional HPV-specific definition rests on just two HPV16-positive patients.

Over chemoradiotherapy, repertoires were sampled more than once. Some clones are missing from TCRdb's copy, which holds only in-frame ones; the method was immunoSEQ multiplex PCR. The sample includes about 17,000 clones, 90% to 95% of them seen just once. Germline V lookup: CDR1 SEHNR, CDR2 FQNEAQ (reference sequence). This CDR3 comprises 12 residues. V lost 1 base and J lost 5, with 6 bases in between. V and J are TRBV7-9 and TRBJ2-7; no definite D call. This material consisted of blood, taken from a patient who underwent chemoradiotherapy. This sequence was found in a human donor with HPV-associated anogenital cancer. The CDR3 DNA reads as TGTGCCAGCAGCTTAGGGTCTGACGAGCAGTACTTC. Protein: CASSLGSDEQYF. Filled out from reference TRBV7-9 and TRBJ2-7, the complete variable domain reads DTGVSQNPRHKITKRGQNVTFRCDPISEHNRLYWYRQTLGQGPEFLTYFQNEAQLEKSRLLSDRFSAERPKGSFSTLEIQRTEQGDSAMYLCASSLGSDEQYFGPGTRLTVT.